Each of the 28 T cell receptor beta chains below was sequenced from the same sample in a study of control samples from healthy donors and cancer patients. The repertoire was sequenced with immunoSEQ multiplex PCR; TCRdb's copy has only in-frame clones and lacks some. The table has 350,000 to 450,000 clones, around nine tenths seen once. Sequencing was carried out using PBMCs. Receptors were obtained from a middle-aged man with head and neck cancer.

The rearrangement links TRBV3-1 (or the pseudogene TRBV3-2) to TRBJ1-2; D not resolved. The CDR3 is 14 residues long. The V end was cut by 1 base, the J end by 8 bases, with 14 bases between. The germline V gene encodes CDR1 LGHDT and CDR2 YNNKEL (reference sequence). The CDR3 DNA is TGTGCCAGCAGCCAAGCAGTGACGTCTTTGGGCTACACCTTC. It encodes CASSQAVTSLGYTF.

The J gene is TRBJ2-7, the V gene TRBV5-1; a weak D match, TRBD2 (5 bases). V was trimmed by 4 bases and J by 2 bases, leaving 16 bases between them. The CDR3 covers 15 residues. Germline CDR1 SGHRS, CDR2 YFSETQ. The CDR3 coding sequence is TGCGCCAGCAGCCGGACGGAGGCGGTCACCTACGAGCAGTACTTC. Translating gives CASSRTEAVTYEQYF.

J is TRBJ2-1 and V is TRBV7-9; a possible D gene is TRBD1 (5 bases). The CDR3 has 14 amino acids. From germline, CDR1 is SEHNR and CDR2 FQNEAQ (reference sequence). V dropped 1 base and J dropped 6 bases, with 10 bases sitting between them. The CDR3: CASSLGAQGNEQFF. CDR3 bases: TGTGCCAGCAGCTTAGGGGCGCAGGGCAATGAGCAGTTCTTC.

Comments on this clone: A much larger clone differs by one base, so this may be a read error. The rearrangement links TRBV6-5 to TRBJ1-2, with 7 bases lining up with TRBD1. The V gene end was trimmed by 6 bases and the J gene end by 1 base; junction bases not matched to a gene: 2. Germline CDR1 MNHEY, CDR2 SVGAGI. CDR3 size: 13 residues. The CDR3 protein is CASRTGINYGYTF. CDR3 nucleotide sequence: TGTGCCAGCAGGACAGGGATTAACTATGGCTACACCTTC.

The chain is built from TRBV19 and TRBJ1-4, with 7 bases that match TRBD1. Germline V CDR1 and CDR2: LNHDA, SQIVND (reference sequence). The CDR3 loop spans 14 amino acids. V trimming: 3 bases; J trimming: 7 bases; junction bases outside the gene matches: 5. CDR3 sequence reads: CASSILGGSEKLFF. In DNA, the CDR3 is TGTGCCAGTAGTATCCTAGGGGGCAGTGAAAAACTGTTTTTT.

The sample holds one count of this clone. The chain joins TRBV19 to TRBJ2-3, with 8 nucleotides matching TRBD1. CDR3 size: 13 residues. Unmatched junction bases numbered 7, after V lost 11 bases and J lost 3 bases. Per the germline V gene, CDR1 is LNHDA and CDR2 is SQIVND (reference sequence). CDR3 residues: CAVQGAETDTQYF. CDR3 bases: TGTGCCGTGCAGGGGGCAGAGACAGATACGCAGTATTTT.

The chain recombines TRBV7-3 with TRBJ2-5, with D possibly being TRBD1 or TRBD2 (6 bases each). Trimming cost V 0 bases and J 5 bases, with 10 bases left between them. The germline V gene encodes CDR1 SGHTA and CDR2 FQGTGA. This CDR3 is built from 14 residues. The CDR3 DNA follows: TGTGCCAGCAGCTTAACGGGGGGCGAGGAGACCCAGTACTTC. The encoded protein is CASSLTGGEETQYF.

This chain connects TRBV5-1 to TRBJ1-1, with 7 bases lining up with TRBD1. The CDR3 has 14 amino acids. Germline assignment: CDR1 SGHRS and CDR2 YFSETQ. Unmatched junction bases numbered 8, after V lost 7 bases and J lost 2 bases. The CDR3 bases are TGCGCCAGCCACTCGGGACAGACAAACACTGAAGCTTTCTTT. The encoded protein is CASHSGQTNTEAFF.

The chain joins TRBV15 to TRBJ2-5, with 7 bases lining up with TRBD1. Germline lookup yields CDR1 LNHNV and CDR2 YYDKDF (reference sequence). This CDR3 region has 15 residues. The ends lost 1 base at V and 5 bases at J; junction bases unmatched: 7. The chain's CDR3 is CATSRVADRAETQYF. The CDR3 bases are TGTGCCACCAGCAGAGTTGCAGACAGGGCCGAGACCCAGTACTTC.

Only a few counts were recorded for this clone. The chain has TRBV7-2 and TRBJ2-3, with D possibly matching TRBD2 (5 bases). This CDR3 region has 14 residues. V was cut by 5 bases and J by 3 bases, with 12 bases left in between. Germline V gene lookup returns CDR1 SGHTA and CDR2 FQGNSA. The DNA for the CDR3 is TGTGCCAGCAGCATAAATGGGAGAACAGATACGCAGTATTTT. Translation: CASSINGRTDTQYF.

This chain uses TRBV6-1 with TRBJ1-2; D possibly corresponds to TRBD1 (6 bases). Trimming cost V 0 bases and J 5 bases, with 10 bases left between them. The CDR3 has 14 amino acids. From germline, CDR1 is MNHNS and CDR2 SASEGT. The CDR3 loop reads CASSEAGAGYGYTF. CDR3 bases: TGTGCCAGCAGTGAAGCGGGGGCAGGGTATGGCTACACCTTC.

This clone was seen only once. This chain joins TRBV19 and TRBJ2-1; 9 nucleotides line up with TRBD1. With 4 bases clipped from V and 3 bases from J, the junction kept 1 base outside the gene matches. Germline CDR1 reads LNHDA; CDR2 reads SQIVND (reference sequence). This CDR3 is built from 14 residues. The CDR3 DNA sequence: TGTGCCAGTAGTAAGGGACAGGGCTACAATGAGCAGTTCTTC. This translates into CASSKGQGYNEQFF.

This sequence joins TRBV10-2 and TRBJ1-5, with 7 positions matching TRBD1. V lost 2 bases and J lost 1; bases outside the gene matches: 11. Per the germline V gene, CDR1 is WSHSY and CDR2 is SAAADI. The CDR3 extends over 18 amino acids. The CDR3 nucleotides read TGCGCCAGCAGTGAGGGAGGGGGCCTTCTACGGAGCAATCAGCCCCAGCATTTT. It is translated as CASSEGGGLLRSNQPQHF.

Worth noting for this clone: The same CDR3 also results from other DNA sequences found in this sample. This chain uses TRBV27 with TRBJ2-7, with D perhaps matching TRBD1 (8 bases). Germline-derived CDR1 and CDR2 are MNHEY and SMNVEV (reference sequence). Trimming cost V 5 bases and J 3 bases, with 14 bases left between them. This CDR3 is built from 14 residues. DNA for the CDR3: TGTGCCAGCAGTCGGGGAGGGACAGGCTACGAGCAGTACTTC. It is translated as CASSRGGTGYEQYF.

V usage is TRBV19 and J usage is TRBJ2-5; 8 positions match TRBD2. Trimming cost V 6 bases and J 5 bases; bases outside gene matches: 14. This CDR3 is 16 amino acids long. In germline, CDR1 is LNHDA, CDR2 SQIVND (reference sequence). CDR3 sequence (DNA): TGTGCCAGTAGCCTATCAGGGGACCCGGGAGGGGAGACCCAGTACTTC. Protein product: CASSLSGDPGGETQYF.

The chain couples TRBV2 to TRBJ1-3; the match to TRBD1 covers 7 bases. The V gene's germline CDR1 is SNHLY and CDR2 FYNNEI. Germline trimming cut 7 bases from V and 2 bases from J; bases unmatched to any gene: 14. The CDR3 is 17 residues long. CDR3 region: CASILSTGQNTGNTIYF. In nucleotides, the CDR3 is TGTGCCAGCATCCTTTCGACGGGACAGAATACTGGAAACACCATATATTTT.

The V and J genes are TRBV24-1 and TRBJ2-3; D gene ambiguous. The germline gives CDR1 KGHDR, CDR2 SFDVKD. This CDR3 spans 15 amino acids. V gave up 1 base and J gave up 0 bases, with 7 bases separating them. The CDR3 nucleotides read TGTGCCACCAGTGATTTTACAGCTAGCACAGATACGCAGTATTTT. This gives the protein CATSDFTASTDTQYF.

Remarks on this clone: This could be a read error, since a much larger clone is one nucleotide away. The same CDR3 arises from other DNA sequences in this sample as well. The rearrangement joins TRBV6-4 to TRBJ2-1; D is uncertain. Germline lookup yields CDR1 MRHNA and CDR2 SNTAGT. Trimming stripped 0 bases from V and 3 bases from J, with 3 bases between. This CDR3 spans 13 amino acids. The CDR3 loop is CASSDSSYNEQFF. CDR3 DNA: TGTGCCAGCAGTGACTCGAGCTACAATGAGCAGTTCTTC.

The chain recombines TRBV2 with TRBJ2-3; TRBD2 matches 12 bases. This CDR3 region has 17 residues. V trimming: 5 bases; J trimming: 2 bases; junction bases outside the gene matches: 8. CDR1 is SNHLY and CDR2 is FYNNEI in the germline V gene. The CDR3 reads CASSTYGTSGHTDTQYF. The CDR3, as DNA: TGTGCCAGCAGTACGTACGGGACTAGCGGGCACACAGATACGCAGTATTTT.

CDR3 in DNA: TGTGCCAGCAGCCAAGTAGGTAATTCACCCCTCCACTTT. Protein product: CASSQVGNSPLHF. The chain links TRBV3-1 (or the pseudogene TRBV3-2) to TRBJ1-6; D is undetermined. V was cut by 1 base and J by 6 bases, with 4 bases left in between. CDR1 is LGHDT and CDR2 is YNNKEL in the germline V gene (reference sequence). The CDR3 has 13 residues.

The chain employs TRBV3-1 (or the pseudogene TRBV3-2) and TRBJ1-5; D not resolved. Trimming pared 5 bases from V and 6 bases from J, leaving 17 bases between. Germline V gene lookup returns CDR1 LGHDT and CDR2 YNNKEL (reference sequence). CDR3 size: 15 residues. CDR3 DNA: TGTGCCAGCAGCGGACTTAGTATTTTAAGTCAGCCCCAGCATTTT. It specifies CASSGLSILSQPQHF.

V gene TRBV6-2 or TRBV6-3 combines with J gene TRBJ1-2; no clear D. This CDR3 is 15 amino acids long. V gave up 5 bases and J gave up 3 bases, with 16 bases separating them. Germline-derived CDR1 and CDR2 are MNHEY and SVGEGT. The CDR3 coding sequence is TGTGCCAGCAGTGTCGCGCGCAAGGTGGACTATGGCTACACCTTC. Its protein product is CASSVARKVDYGYTF.

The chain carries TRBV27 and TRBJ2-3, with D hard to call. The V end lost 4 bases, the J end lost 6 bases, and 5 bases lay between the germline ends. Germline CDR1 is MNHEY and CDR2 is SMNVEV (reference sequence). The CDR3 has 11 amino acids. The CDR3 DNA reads TGTGCCAGCAGTTCGGGCGATACGCAGTATTTT. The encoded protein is CASSSGDTQYF.

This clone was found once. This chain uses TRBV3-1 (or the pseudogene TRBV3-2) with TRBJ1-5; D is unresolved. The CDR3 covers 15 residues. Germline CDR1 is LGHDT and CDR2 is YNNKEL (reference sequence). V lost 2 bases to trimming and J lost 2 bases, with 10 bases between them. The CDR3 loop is CASSQTGEGNQPQHF. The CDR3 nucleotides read TGTGCCAGCAGCCAAACGGGAGAAGGCAATCAGCCCCAGCATTTT.

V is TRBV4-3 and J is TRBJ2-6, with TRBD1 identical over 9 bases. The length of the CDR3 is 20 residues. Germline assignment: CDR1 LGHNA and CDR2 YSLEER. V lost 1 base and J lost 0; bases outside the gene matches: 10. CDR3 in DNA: TGCGCCAGCAGCCAAGCAACCGGGACAGGGTATCCCTCTGGGGCCAACGTCCTGACTTTC. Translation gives CASSQATGTGYPSGANVLTF.

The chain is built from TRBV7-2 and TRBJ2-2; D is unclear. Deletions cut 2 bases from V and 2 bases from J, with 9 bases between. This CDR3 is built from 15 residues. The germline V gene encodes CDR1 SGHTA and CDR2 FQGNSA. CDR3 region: CASSLHRANTGELFF. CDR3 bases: TGTGCCAGCAGCTTACACCGGGCTAACACCGGGGAGCTGTTTTTT.

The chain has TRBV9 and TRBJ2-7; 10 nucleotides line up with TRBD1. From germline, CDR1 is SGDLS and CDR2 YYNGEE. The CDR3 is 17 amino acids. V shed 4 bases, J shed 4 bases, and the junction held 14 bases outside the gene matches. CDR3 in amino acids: CASSPGVGQGRFYEQYF. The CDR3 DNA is TGTGCCAGCAGCCCAGGGGTGGGACAGGGGAGGTTTTACGAGCAGTACTTC.

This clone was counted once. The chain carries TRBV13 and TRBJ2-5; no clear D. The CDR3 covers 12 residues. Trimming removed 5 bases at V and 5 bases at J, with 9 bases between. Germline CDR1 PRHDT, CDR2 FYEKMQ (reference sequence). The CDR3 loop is CASSPSSETQYF. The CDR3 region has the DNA TGTGCCAGCAGCCCGTCTAGTGAGACCCAGTACTTC.